One and the same sample provided the 15 T cell receptor beta chains below, sequenced in a study of control samples from healthy donors and cancer patients. TCRdb keeps only in-frame clones here, not all; method: immunoSEQ multiplex PCR. The sample gives 210,000 or so clones, around 90% of which show up once; around 1.9% is in the top ten. The sequenced material came from blood. The receptors stem from a man aged 30 to 45 in good health.

V gene TRBV5-6 combines with J gene TRBJ2-3, with D possibly called TRBD1 or TRBD2 (5 bases each). Trimming took 4 bases from V and 0 from J, leaving 12 bases between them. CDR1 is SGHDT and CDR2 is YYEEEE in the germline V gene. There are 15 residues in the CDR3. The CDR3 sequence is CASSRGWGSTDTQYF. The CDR3 DNA reads as TGTGCCAGCAGCAGGGGTTGGGGGAGCACAGATACGCAGTATTTT. Together with reference TRBV5-6 and TRBJ2-3, the CDR3 gives the full variable domain: DAGVTQSPTHLIKTRGQQVTLRCSPKSGHDTVSWYQQALGQGPQFIFQYYEEEERQRGNFPDRFSGHQFPNYSSELNVNALLLGDSALYLCASSRGWGSTDTQYFGPGTRLTVL.

The chain carries TRBV11-1 and TRBJ2-2; 8 bases line up with TRBD1. This CDR3 has 15 amino acids. CDR1 and CDR2 from the germline V gene are SGHAT and FQDESV (reference sequence). The V segment lost 5 bases and the J segment 4 bases; nucleotides outside the gene matches: 6. The chain's CDR3 is CASSPDRVGTGELFF. DNA for the CDR3: TGTGCCAGCAGCCCGGACAGGGTGGGCACCGGGGAGCTGTTTTTT.

The chain uses TRBV7-6 and TRBJ2-7; D may be TRBD2 (6 bases). Germline CDR1 and CDR2: SGHVS and FNYEAQ. V gave up 3 bases and J gave up 6 bases, with 24 bases separating them. The CDR3 spans 17 residues. The CDR3 nucleotides are TGTGCCAGCAGCTTCCAGGACGGAAGTCAGGGAGGTCTCGAGCAGTACTTC. Protein: CASSFQDGSQGGLEQYF. The full variable domain, rest sourced from reference TRBV7-6 and TRBJ2-7, is GAGVSQSPRYKVTKRGQDVALRCDPISGHVSLYWYRQALGQGPEFLTYFNYEAQQDKSGLPNDRFSAERPEGSISTLTIQRTEQRDSAMYRCASSFQDGSQGGLEQYFGPGTRLTVT.

This chain joins TRBV6-5 and TRBJ2-7; 10 positions agree with TRBD2. The CDR3 sequence is 14 residues long. The V segment lost 8 bases and the J segment 7 bases; nucleotides outside the gene matches: 11. Germline lookup yields CDR1 MNHEY and CDR2 SVGAGI. The CDR3 coding sequence is TGTGCCAGCGGCCTCAGCGGGGGGGCCGGTGAGCAGTACTTC. Protein: CASGLSGGAGEQYF.

The rearrangement joins TRBV5-1 to TRBJ1-2, with D perhaps TRBD1 (5 bases). This CDR3 is built from 15 residues. Trimming pared 0 bases from V and 7 bases from J, leaving 16 bases between. Germline V gives CDR1 SGHRS, CDR2 YFSETQ. CDR3 coding DNA: TGCGCCAGCAGCTTGGTAAGTCCAGGGTTTTGTGGCTACACCTTC. Encoded protein: CASSLVSPGFCGYTF.

This chain joins TRBV2 and TRBJ2-5; D possibly uses TRBD1 or TRBD2 (5 bases each). V lost 10 bases to trimming and J lost 3 bases, with 15 bases between them. The CDR3 is 13 amino acids. The V gene's germline CDR1 is SNHLY and CDR2 FYNNEI. CDR3 DNA: TGTGCCACTTTATACCTGGGGGAAGAGACCCAGTACTTC. This encodes CATLYLGEETQYF. The whole variable domain, filled in from reference TRBV2 and TRBJ2-5, reads EPEVTQTPSHQVTQMGQEVILRCVPISNHLYFYWYRQILGQKVEFLVSFYNNEISEKSEIFDDQFSVERPDGSNFTLKIRSTKLEDSAMYFCATLYLGEETQYFGPGTRLLVL.

The rearrangement joins TRBV3-1 (or the pseudogene TRBV3-2) to TRBJ2-3; possible D gene TRBD2, 5 bases. Trimming removed 2 bases at V and 3 bases at J, with 9 bases between. CDR3 size: 14 residues. Germline V CDR1 and CDR2: LGHDT, YNNKEL (reference sequence). The CDR3 is CASSQQAVTDTQYF. CDR3 coding DNA: TGTGCCAGCAGCCAACAAGCGGTGACAGATACGCAGTATTTT.

The V gene is TRBV20-1, the J gene TRBJ2-1; 7 bases match TRBD2. Germline V lookup: CDR1 DFQATT, CDR2 SNEGSKA (reference sequence). The trim removed 3 bases at V and 4 bases at J, leaving 6 bases unmatched. The CDR3 runs to 14 residues. CDR3 amino acids: CSASMGGVYNEQFF. The CDR3, as DNA: TGCAGTGCTAGTATGGGGGGGGTGTACAATGAGCAGTTCTTC.

This clone has just one count. The chain has TRBV29-1 and TRBJ2-1; 10 bases agree with TRBD2. CDR3 length equals 14 residues. The germline CDR1 and CDR2 sequences are SQVTM and ANQGSEA. The V gene end was trimmed by 2 bases and the J gene end by 10 bases; junction bases not matched to a gene: 8. CDR3 sequence (DNA): TGCAGCGTTGAAAGGCTAGCGGGGGCGGGGGAGCAGTTCTTC. This encodes CSVERLAGAGEQFF.

The chain is built from TRBV5-1 and TRBJ2-3, with 15 bases lining up with TRBD2. The V gene end was trimmed by 4 bases and the J gene end by 4 bases; junction bases not matched to a gene: 7. The CDR3 runs to 17 residues. Germline V gene sequence: CDR1 SGHRS, CDR2 YFSETQ. CDR3 residues: CASSPGLAGGPADTQYF. In DNA, the CDR3 is TGCGCCAGCAGCCCAGGACTAGCGGGGGGGCCGGCAGATACGCAGTATTTT.

The chain combines TRBV6-5 with TRBJ1-2; no reliable D call. Germline CDR1 is MNHEY and CDR2 is SVGAGI. V was trimmed by 2 bases and J by 0 bases, leaving 10 bases between them. The CDR3 covers 15 residues. For the CDR3, the DNA is TGTGCCAGCAGTTACGGGCAGTTCGCTAACTATGGCTACACCTTC. This codes for CASSYGQFANYGYTF.

The CDR3 bases are TGTGCCAGCAGCTTTGGGTACTCTGGAAACACCATATATTTT. Its translation is CASSFGYSGNTIYF. The chain couples TRBV5-6 to TRBJ1-3; D remains ambiguous. Germline CDR1 reads SGHDT; CDR2 reads YYEEEE. V lost 2 bases to trimming and J lost 0 bases, with 6 bases between them. The CDR3 sequence is 14 residues long.

The rearrangement uses TRBV6-1 and TRBJ2-7, with 8 bases lining up with TRBD1. V dropped 2 bases and J dropped 2; count of bases not matched to a gene: 11. The CDR3 has 17 residues. Germline V gene lookup returns CDR1 MNHNS and CDR2 SASEGT. In nucleotides, the CDR3 is TGTGCCAGCAGTGAACTGCCGGGACAGGCCCCCGCCTACGAGCAGTACTTC. This translates into CASSELPGQAPAYEQYF.

The V and J genes are TRBV6-5 and TRBJ2-1; a possible D gene is TRBD1 (6 bases). The CDR3 covers 14 residues. V was trimmed by 8 bases and J by 4 bases, leaving 15 bases between them. Per germline, CDR1 MNHEY and CDR2 SVGAGI. The CDR3 nucleotides are TGTGCCAGCGCAGTGACAGGTATTTACAATGAGCAGTTCTTC. Its translation: CASAVTGIYNEQFF.

V usage is TRBV10-3 and J usage is TRBJ1-2; possible D gene TRBD1, 6 bases. The V gene's germline CDR1 is ENHRY and CDR2 SYGVKD. The CDR3 sequence is 15 residues long. V was shortened by 0 bases and J by 4 bases, with 12 bases between the two germline ends. CDR3: CAISESAGVGYGYTF. Here the CDR3 DNA reads TGTGCCATCAGTGAGTCTGCAGGGGTAGGCTATGGCTACACCTTC.